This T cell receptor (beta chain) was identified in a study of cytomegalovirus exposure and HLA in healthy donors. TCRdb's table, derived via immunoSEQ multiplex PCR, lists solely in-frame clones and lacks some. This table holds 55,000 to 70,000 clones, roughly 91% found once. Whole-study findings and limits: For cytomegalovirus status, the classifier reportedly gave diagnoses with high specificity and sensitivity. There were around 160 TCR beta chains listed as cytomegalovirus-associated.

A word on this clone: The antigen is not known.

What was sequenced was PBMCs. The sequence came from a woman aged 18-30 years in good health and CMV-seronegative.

The CDR3: CASSYVGYNQPQHF. CDR3 coding DNA: TGTGCCAGCAGTTACGTCGGTTACAATCAGCCCCAGCATTTT. This rearrangement joins TRBV6-5 to TRBJ1-5; D uncertain. This CDR3 is 14 amino acids long. Trimming shortened V by 2 bases and J by 3 bases, and 8 bases separated the two germline ends. CDR1 and CDR2 (germline): MNHEY, SVGAGI.